Described below is a single T cell receptor (beta chain) sequence and its context. Method: immunoSEQ multiplex PCR; TCRdb's copy keeps in-frame clones and lacks some. The sample holds about 59,000 clones, more than 90% seen once. J lost 5 bases, V lost 5 bases, and 5 bases had no gene match. CDR1 and CDR2 (germline): SNHLY, FYNNEI. The CDR3 is 13 amino acids. This specimen comes from a study of control samples from healthy donors and cancer patients. This TCR was sampled from a man aged 40-49 years with colorectal cancer. The material sequenced was PBMCs. The rearrangement links TRBV2 to TRBJ2-5; 7 positions agree with TRBD2. This CDR3 reads CASSSSGWETQYF. The CDR3, as DNA: TGTGCCAGCAGTTCTAGCGGATGGGAGACCCAGTACTTC.